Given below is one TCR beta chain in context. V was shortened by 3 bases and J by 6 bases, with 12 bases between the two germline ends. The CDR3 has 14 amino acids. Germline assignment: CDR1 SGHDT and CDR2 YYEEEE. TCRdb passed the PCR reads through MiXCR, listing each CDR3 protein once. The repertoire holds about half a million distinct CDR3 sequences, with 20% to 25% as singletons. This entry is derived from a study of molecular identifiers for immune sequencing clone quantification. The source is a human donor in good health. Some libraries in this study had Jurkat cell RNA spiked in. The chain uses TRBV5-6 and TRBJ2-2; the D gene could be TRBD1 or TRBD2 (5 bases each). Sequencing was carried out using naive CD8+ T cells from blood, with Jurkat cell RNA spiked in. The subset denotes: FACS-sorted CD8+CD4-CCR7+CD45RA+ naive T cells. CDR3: CASSWDPGSGELFF. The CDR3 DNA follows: TGTGCCAGCAGCTGGGACCCAGGATCCGGGGAGCTGTTTTTT.